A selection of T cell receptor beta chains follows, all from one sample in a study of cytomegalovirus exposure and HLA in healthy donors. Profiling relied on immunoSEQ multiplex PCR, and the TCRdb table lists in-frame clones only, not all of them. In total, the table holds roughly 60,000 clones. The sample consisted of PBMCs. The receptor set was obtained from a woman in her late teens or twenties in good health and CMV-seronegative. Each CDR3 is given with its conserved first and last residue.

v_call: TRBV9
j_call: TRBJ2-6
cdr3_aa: CASSAYSGANVLTF

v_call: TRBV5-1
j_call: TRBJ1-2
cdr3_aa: CASTTSAQGWGYTF

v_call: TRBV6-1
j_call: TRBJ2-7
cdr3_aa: CASSKSGLSSYEQYF

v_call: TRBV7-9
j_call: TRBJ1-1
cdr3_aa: CASTLLSPEAFF

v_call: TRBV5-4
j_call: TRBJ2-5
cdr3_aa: CASSPGGGGRTETQYF

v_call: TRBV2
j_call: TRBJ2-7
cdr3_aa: CASSPAGGPYEQYF

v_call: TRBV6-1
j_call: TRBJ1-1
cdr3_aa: CASEIGGRNTEAFF

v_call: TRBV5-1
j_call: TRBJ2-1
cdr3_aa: CASSSQGQGENNEQFF

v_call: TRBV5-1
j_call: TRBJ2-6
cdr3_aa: CASSLGLAGVGANVLTF

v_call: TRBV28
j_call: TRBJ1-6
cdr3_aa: CASSLAQGNSPLHF

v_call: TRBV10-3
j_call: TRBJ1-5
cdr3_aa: CAIRASGHGFAQHF

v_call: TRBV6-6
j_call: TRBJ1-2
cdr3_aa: CASSYLGGYTF

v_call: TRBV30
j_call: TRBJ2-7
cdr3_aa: CAWSVLAGASYEQYF

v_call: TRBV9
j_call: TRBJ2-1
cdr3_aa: CASSAIDGTNEQFF

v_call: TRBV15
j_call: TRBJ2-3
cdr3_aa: CATSGGLVTDTQYF

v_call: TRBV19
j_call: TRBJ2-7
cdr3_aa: CASSSITGPYEQYF

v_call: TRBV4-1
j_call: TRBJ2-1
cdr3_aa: CASSQWERGNNEQFF

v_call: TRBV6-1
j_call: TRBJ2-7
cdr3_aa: CASSVERGYEQYF

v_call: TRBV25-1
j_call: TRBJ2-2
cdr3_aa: CASLGQGNTGELFF

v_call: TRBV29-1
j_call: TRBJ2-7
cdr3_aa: CSGVGLAGDDEQYF

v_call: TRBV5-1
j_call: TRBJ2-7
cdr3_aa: CASSLAGQGGGEQYF

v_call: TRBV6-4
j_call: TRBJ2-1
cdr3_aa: CASSQRSGQGVGEQFF

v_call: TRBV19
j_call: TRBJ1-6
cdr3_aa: CASSIPGLDSPLHF

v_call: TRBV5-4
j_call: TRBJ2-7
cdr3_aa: CASSLADGDEQYF

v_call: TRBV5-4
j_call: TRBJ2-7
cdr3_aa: CASSLSAEGGEQYF

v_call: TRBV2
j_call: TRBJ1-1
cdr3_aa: CARAPGYTEAFF

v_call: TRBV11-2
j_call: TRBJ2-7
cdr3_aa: CASSLVVSGVSYEQYF

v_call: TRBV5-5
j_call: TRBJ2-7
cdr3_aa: CASSFTGDYEQYF

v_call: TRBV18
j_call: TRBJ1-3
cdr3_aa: CASSVGTGHSGNTIYF

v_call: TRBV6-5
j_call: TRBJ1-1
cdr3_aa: CASSYWSYSVTEAFF

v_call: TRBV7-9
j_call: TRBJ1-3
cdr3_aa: CASSPDREGNTIYF

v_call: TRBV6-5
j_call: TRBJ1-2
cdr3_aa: CASRQGVDYGYTF

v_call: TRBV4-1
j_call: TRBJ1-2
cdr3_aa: CASSAYRGNYGYTF

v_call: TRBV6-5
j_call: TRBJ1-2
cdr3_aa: CASRRQTGGPYGYTF

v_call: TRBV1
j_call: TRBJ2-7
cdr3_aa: CTSSQERGREHYEQYF

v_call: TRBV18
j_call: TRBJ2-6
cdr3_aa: CASSPRQGAVGANVLTF

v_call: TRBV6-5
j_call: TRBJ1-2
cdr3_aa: CASSYSGTAPYGYTF

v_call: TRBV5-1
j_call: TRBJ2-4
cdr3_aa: CASSFGGGRENIQYF

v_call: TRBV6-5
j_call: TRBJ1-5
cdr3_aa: CASSYKSGANQPQHF

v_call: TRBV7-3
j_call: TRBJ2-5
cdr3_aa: CASGSGGSETQYF

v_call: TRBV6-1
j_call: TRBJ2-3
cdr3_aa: CASSGRHSGDTQYF

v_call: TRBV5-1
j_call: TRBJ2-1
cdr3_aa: CASSGLAGPYNEQFF

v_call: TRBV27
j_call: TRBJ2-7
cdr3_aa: CASIIAGAYEQYF

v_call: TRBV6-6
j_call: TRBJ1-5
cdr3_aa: CASSYIKGQPQHF

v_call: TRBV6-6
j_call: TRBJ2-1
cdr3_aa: CASSAGVVGNEQFF

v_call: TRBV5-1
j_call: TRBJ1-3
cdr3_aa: CASSFTPGPSGNTIYF

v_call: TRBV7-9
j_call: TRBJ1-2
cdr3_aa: CASSLGGDYGYTF

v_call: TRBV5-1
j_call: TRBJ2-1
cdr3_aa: CASSLAAAGPYNEQFF

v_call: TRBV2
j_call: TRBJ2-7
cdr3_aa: CASSERRRQVGYEQYF

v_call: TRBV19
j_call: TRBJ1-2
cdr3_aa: CASSITGGRYGYTF

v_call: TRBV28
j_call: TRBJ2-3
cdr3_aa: CASRVGGARDTQYF

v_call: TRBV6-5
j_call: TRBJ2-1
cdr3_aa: CASTMAGTGYNEQFF

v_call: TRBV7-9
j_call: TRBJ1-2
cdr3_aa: CASSYTEYYGYTF

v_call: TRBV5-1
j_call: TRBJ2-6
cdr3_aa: CASSLGAGPKSGANVLTF

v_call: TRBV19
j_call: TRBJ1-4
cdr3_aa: CASSIRGQVATNEKLFF

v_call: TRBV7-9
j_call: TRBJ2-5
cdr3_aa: CASSLSLDRAQETQYF

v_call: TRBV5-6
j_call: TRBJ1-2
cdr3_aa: CASSLKGGPYQGYTF

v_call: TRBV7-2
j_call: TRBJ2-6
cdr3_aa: CASNLLGAGANVLTF

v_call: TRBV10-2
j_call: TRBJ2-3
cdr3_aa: CASRELRGQGPDTQYF